A single T cell receptor (beta chain) is shown here with its context. An end of the junction differs from the germline gene, which may be a read error. The CDR3 covers 15 residues. Germline V gene data show CDR1 as KGHDR and CDR2 as SFDVKD. These data come from a study of tumor-infiltrating lymphocytes in primary liver carcinoma. Each 20-30 mg portion of unsorted bulk tissue served as the source for co-extraction of RNA and DNA. Resecting the tumor surgically was how the patients' primary liver carcinoma was treated. Over 85% viable tumor cells were present in every tumor sample. Reverse transcription of approximately 520 ng total RNA with a constant-region primer produced TCR beta cDNA. Three nested multiplex PCR rounds, a slightly modified ARM-PCR, produced the libraries for TCR beta. For roughly 10 cycles apiece, the opening two PCR rounds ran with TRBV1-TRBV30 forward primers and a C-beta reverse primer. TCRdb used MiXCR to reprocess the multiplex PCR reads, holding one entry per CDR3 protein. Among 90,000 to 100,000 distinct CDR3 sequences listed, around two thirds were seen once.

The rearrangement links TRBV24-1 to TRBJ2-5; D ambiguous. Input material: liver tumor tissue from sampling region 5. Documented subset: tumor region T5, tumor centre. The receptor's source is a woman aged 55-69 years with primary liver carcinoma and hepatitis B virus infection. This CDR3 is CATSDRQAHRETQYF. The CDR3 DNA sequence: TGTGCCACCAGTGATCGGCAGGCGCACCGAGAGACTCAGTACTTC.